This T cell receptor (beta chain) is drawn from a study of blood T cell repertoires in COVID-19. Across the study: COVID-19 samples collected from the United States, Italy and Spain covered acute and convalescent phases.

The authors' processing: By means of reference gene primer amplification, nucleated cell counts were estimated. Only in-frame clones appear in the TCRdb table, and some are missing; sequencing was by immunoSEQ multiplex PCR. V and J calls and clone size follow that table, whereas D and trimming were derived from the DNA. The top ten clones hold approximately 45% of a sample with about 32,000 clones, approximately 89% of them seen once. Germline V gene sequence: CDR1 LGHNA, CDR2 YSLEER. V was clipped by 0 bases and J by 3 bases, with 8 bases between them. The CDR3 consists of 15 residues. The clonotype originates from a man between 60 and 75 years old with active or convalescent COVID-19. The chain combines TRBV4-3 with TRBJ2-2, with a tentative D call TRBD2 (6 bases). What was sequenced was peripheral blood. DNA of the CDR3: TGCGCCAGCAGCCAAGATGGGGACTACACCGGGGAGCTGTTTTTT. This codes for CASSQDGDYTGELFF.